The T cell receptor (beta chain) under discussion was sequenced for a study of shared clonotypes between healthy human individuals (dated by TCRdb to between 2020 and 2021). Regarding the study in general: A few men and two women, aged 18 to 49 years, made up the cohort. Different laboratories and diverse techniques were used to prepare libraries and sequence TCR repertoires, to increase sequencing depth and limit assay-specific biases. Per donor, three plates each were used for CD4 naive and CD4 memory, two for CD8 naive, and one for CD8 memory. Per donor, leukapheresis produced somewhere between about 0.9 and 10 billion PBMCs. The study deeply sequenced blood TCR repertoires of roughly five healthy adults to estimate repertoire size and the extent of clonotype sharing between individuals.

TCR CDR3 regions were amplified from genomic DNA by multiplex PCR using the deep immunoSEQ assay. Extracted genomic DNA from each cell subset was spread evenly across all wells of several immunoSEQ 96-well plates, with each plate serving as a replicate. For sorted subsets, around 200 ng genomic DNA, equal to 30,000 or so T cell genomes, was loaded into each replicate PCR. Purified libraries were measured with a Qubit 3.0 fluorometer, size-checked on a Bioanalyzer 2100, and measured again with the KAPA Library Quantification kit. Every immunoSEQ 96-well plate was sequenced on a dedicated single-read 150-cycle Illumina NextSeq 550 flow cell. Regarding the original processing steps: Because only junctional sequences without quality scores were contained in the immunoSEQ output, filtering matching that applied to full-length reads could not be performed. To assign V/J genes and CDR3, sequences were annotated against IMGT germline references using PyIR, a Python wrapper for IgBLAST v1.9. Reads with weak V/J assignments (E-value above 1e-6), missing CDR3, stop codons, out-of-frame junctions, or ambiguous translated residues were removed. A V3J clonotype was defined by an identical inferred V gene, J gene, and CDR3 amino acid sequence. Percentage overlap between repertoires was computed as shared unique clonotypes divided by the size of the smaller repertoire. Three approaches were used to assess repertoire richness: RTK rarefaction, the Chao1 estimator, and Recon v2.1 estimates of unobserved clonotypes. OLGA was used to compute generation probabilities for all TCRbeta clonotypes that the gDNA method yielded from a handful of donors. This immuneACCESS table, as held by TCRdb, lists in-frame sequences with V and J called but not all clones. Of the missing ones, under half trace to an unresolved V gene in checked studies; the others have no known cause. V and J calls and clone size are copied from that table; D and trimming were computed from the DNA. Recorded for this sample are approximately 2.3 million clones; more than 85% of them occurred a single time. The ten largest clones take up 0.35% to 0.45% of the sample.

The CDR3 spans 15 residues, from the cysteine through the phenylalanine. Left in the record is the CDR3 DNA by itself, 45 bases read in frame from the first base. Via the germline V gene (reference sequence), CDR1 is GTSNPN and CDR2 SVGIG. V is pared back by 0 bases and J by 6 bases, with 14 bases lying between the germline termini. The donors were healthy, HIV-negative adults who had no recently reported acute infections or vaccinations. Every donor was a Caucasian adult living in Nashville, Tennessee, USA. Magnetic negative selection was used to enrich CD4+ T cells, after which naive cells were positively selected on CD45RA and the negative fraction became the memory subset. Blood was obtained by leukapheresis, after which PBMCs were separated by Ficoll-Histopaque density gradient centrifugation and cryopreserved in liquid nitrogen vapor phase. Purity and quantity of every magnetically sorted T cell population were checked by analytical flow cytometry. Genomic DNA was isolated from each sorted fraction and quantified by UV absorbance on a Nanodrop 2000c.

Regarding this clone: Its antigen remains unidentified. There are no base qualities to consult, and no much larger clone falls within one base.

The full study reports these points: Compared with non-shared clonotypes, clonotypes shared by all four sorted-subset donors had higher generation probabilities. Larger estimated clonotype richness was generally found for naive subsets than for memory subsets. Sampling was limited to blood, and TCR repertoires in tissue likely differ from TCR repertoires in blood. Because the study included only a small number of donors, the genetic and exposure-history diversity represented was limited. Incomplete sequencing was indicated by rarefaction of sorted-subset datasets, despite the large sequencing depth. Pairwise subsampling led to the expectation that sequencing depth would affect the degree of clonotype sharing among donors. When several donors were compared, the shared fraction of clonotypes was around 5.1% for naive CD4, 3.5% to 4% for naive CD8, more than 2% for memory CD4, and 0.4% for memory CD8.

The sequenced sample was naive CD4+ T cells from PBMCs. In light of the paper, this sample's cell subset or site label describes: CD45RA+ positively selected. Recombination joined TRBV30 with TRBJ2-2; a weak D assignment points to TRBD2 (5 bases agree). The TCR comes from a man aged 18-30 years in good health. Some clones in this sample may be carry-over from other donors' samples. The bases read TGTGCCTGGAGTGTATTGGGGTCGGGGTCCGGGGAGCTGTTTTTT. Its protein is CAWSVLGSGSGELFF.